Each of the 5 T cell receptor beta chains below was sequenced from the same sample in a study of cytomegalovirus exposure and HLA in healthy donors. With 60 Vbeta and 13 Jbeta primers, the PCR was carried out. Data came from immunoSEQ multiplex PCR; TCRdb stores just in-frame clones and leaves some out. The table for this sample gives 40,000 to 60,000 clones. Sample: PBMCs. The receptors were sampled from a female donor in good health and CMV-seronegative.

The CDR3 nucleotides are TGCGCCAGCAGCCCGCACCGACTAGACAGGGTCGAGCAGTACTTC. Encoded protein: CASSPHRLDRVEQYF. The rearrangement links TRBV4-3 to TRBJ2-7; D is perhaps TRBD1 (7 bases). This CDR3 comprises 15 residues. Germline V CDR1 and CDR2: LGHNA, YSLEER. V gave up 4 bases and J gave up 6 bases, with 19 bases separating them.

The chain employs TRBV25-1 and TRBJ1-1, with TRBD1 identical over 9 bases. Germline CDR1 reads MGHDK; CDR2 reads SYGVNS. J was trimmed by 11 bases and V by 1 base; bases with no gene match: 8. This CDR3 has 14 residues. The CDR3 protein is CASSEWGQGVGAFF. CDR3 in DNA: TGTGCCAGCAGTGAATGGGGACAGGGTGTAGGTGCTTTCTTT.

V usage is TRBV4-2 and J usage is TRBJ2-3; 7 bases align to TRBD2. V shed 4 bases and J 6 bases; nucleotides not matched to a gene: 13. Germline V CDR1 and CDR2: LGHNA, YNFKEQ. The CDR3 contains 16 residues. CDR3 in DNA: TGTGCCAGCAGCCTCCAATTGGGGGGGTCATCCGATACGCAGTATTTT. Amino acids: CASSLQLGGSSDTQYF.

The rearrangement joins TRBV30 to TRBJ2-4, with D perhaps matching TRBD1 (5 bases). V shed 0 bases and J shed 3 bases, with 18 bases lying between them. The CDR3 covers 17 residues. The V gene's germline CDR1 is GTSNPN and CDR2 SVGIG (reference sequence). The CDR3 region is CAWSVSPLSDIKNIQYF. The CDR3 coding sequence is TGTGCCTGGAGTGTATCCCCCCTTTCGGACATCAAAAACATTCAGTACTTC. Full variable domain (missing parts from reference TRBV30 and TRBJ2-4): SQTIHQWPATLVQPVGSPLSLECTVEGTSNPNLYWYRQAAGRGLQLLFYSVGIGQISSEVPQNLSASRPQDRQFILSSKKLLLSDSGFYLCAWSVSPLSDIKNIQYFGAGTRLSVL.

The V and J genes are TRBV11-2 and TRBJ2-7, with a tentative D call TRBD2 (5 bases). The CDR3 contains 16 residues. V was clipped by 4 bases and J by 6 bases, with 22 bases between them. Germline CDR1 and CDR2: SGHAT and FQNNGV. The CDR3 DNA reads as TGTGCCAGCAGCTGGGCGGGCTCGCCGGCGGAGGTCGAGCAGTACTTC. Translated, it gives CASSWAGSPAEVEQYF. The full variable domain, completed using reference TRBV11-2 and TRBJ2-7, is EAGVAQSPRYKIIEKRQSVAFWCNPISGHATLYWYQQILGQGPKLLIQFQNNGVVDDSQLPKDRFSAERLKGVDSTLKIQPAKLEDSAVYLCASSWAGSPAEVEQYFGPGTRLTVT.